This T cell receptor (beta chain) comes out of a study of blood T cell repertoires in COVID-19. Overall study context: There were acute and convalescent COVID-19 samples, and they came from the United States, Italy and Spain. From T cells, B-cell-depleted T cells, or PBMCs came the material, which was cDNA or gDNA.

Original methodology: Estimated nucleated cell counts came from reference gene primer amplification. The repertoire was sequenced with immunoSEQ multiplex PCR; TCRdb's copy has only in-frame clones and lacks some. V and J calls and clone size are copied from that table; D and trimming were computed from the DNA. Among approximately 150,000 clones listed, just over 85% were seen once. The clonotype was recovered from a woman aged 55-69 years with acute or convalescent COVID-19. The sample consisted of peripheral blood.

CDR3 sequence (DNA): TGTGCCAGCAGGAGACCCAGGGGGGATGGGAACACTGAAGCTTTCTTT. As protein: CASRRPRGDGNTEAFF. The chain couples TRBV28 to TRBJ1-1; 7 nucleotides agree with TRBD1. Germline V gene sequence: CDR1 MDHEN, CDR2 SYDVKM. CDR3 length equals 16 residues. V gave up 6 bases and J gave up 1 base; unmatched junction bases: 11.